The TCR beta chain described here comes from a study of cytomegalovirus exposure and HLA in healthy donors. A multiplex PCR was run with 60 Vbeta primers and 13 Jbeta primers. TCRdb's table, derived via immunoSEQ multiplex PCR, lists solely in-frame clones and lacks some. The sample contains tens of thousands of clones, around 84% of which appear only once. The germline V gene encodes CDR1 LNHDA and CDR2 SQIVND (reference sequence). Between the trimmed V and J ends, which lost 10 bases and 3 bases, there was a span of 19 bases. The CDR3 has 14 amino acids. The receptor's source is a woman between 35 and 50 years old in good health and CMV-seronegative. The material sequenced was PBMCs. The rearrangement joins TRBV19 to TRBJ2-7; D perhaps matches TRBD1 (5 bases). CDR3 protein: CATSWGLDNYEQYF. The CDR3 nucleotides are TGTGCCACCTCTTGGGGCCTCGATAACTACGAGCAGTACTTC. Using reference TRBV19 and TRBJ2-7 for the parts outside the CDR3, the full variable domain is DGGITQSPKYLFRKEGQNVTLSCEQNLNHDAMYWYRQDPGQGLRLIYYSQIVNDFQKGDIAEGYSVSREKKESFPLTVTSAQKNPTAFYLCATSWGLDNYEQYFGPGTRLTVT.